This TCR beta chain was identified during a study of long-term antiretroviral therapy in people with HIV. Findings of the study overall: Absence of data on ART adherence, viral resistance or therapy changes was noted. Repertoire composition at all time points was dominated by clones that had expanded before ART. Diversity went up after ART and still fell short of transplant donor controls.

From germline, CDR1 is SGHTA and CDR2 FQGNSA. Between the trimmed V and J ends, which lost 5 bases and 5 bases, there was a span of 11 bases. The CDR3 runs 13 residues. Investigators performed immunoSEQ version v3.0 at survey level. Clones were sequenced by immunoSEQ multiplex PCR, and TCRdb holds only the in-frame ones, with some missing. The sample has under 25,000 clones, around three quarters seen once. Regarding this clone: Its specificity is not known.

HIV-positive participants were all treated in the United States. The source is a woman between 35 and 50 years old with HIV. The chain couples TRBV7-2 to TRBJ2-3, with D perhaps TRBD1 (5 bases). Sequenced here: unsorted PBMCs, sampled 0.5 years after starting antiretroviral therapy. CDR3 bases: TGTGCCAGCAGCCCGTTTCAGGGAGATACGCAGTATTTT. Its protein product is CASSPFQGDTQYF.